These 13 T cell receptor beta chains were sequenced from one sample in a study of vaccination effects on CD4 cells after COVID-19 (dated by TCRdb to between 2021 and 2024). To identify antigen-specific CD4+ T cell clonotypes by their expansion, the ViraFEST assay first stimulated PBMC with viral peptide pools and then applied TCR sequencing. After around eleven days of culture, CD4+ T cells were isolated with the EasySep CD4+ T cell isolation kit. Participants received two doses of either the BNT162b2 or the mRNA-1273 mRNA SARS-CoV-2 vaccine. Their antigen targets remain unknown. Receptor amplification or capture employed the immunoSEQ multiplex PCR assay. The table comes from immuneACCESS by way of TCRdb, which keeps in-frame sequences with V and J called. Part of the clones is missing from these tables; in studies checked, under half for an unresolved V gene and the rest for unknown reasons. The table for this sample lists approximately 17,000 clones; just under 70% of them were counted only once. Approximately 9.2% of the sample is in the top ten clones.

This sample comprised CD4+ T cells from PBMCs cultured with SARS-CoV-2 spike peptides, obtained after COVID-19 vaccination. The sample's cell subset or site label is to be understood as: SARS-CoV-2 spike overlapping peptide pool stimulation. All receptors derive from a human donor who received a COVID-19 vaccine.

The J gene is TRBJ2-2, the V gene TRBV5-6; 7 bases agree with TRBD1. The V gene end was trimmed by 1 base and the J gene end by 4 bases; junction bases not matched to a gene: 1. Germline V gene data show CDR1 as SGHDT and CDR2 as YYEEEE. CDR3 length equals 14 residues. The CDR3 nucleotides are TGTGCCAGCAGCTTGTCAGGGGGCACCGGGGAGCTGTTTTTT. This translates into CASSLSGGTGELFF.

Turning to this clone: The same CDR3 can be traced to other DNA sequences in this sample. In DNA, the CDR3 is TGCGCCAGCAGCGTACAAGAGACCCAGTACTTC. Its translation is CASSVQETQYF. The chain employs TRBV5-1 and TRBJ2-5, with D unclear. The CDR3 has 11 amino acids. The V end was cut by 4 bases, the J end by 2 bases, with 3 bases between. Germline V gene lookup returns CDR1 SGHRS and CDR2 YFSETQ.

The chain combines TRBV2 with TRBJ2-5; the match to TRBD2 covers 7 bases. J was trimmed by 4 bases and V by 4 bases; bases with no gene match: 18. This CDR3 spans 18 amino acids. CDR1 SNHLY and CDR2 FYNNEI come from the germline V gene. The CDR3 reads CASSGVWSSGTSLETQYF. CDR3 nucleotides: TGTGCCAGCAGTGGTGTTTGGAGCAGCGGGACCTCCTTAGAGACCCAGTACTTC.

The chain has TRBV27 and TRBJ1-1; perhaps TRBD1 as D (6 bases). CDR3 length: 13 residues. Germline V gene data show CDR1 as MNHEY and CDR2 as SMNVEV (reference sequence). V was pared by 7 bases and J by 4 bases, with 13 bases between. The CDR3 DNA reads as TGTGCCAGCACCGCGGCGACAGGCACTGAAGCTTTCTTT. Translated, it gives CASTAATGTEAFF.

This clone appeared a few times. The genes are TRBV2 and TRBJ1-1; no clear D gene. Looked up from germline, CDR1 is SNHLY and CDR2 is FYNNEI. This CDR3 has 16 amino acids. Deletions cut 4 bases from V and 0 bases from J, with 15 bases between. The CDR3 nucleotides read TGTGCCAGCAGTGGGGGTGTCGGGGAAATGAACACTGAAGCTTTCTTT. It codes for CASSGGVGEMNTEAFF.

This CDR3 reads CASSTRDRGRAEQYF. The CDR3 nucleotides are TGTGCCAGCAGCACCCGGGACAGGGGGCGGGCCGAGCAGTACTTC. The chain employs TRBV9 and TRBJ2-7; 12 bases agree with TRBD1. The CDR3 runs 15 residues. The V segment lost 4 bases and the J segment 6 bases; nucleotides outside the gene matches: 8. CDR1 and CDR2 from the germline V gene are SGDLS and YYNGEE.

The CDR3 here is CASSLVPRDKTYEQYF. The CDR3 nucleotides are TGTGCCAGCAGCTTAGTCCCCCGGGACAAAACCTACGAGCAGTACTTC. The gene calls are TRBV11-2 and TRBJ2-7; TRBD1 is a possible D gene (6 bases). The V end was cut by 1 base, the J end by 2 bases, with 15 bases between. Per germline, CDR1 SGHAT and CDR2 FQNNGV. CDR3 length: 16 residues.

The chain is built from TRBV5-5 and TRBJ2-5; tentatively, D is TRBD1 (6 bases). V was shortened by 5 bases and J by 2 bases, with 10 bases between the two germline ends. This CDR3 is built from 13 residues. Germline loops: CDR1 SGHKS, CDR2 YYEKEE (reference sequence). The CDR3 region is CASRPRGQETQYF. In DNA, the CDR3 is TGTGCCAGCAGGCCCAGGGGACAAGAGACCCAGTACTTC.

This chain connects TRBV21-1 to TRBJ1-2. TRBV21-1 is a listed pseudogene. The CDR3 totals 16 residues. This chain's CDR3 is CASSKKPLPQNYGYTF. The CDR3 DNA reads TGTGCCAGCAGCAAAAAGCCCCTCCCTCAGAACTATGGCTACACCTTC.

The chain recombines TRBV21-1 with TRBJ2-7; no check of the table's D call, TRBD2, against the DNA was made. TRBV21-1 is listed as a pseudogene. This CDR3 is 15 amino acids long. The CDR3 region is CASSTSGMSSYEQYF. CDR3 DNA: TGTGCCAGCAGCACGAGCGGGATGAGCTCCTACGAGCAGTACTTC.

The chain uses TRBV10-2 and TRBJ2-3; D is unresolved. The CDR3 has 12 amino acids. Deletions cut 6 bases from V and 3 bases from J, with 7 bases between. Per germline, CDR1 WSHSY and CDR2 SAAADI. The CDR3 protein is CASRSPTDTQYF. The CDR3 region has the DNA TGCGCCAGCAGATCTCCGACAGATACGCAGTATTTT.

CDR3 amino acids: CASRGKGDSTGELFF. CDR3 coding DNA: TGTGCCAGCAGGGGCAAGGGTGACTCCACCGGGGAGCTGTTTTTT. The gene calls are TRBV6-5 and TRBJ2-2; D uncertain. Germline-derived CDR1 and CDR2 are MNHEY and SVGAGI. The ends were cut back, 6 bases at V and 4 bases at J, with 15 bases in the middle. This CDR3 has 15 amino acids.

J is TRBJ1-2 and V is TRBV19, with D unresolved. Germline lookup yields CDR1 LNHDA and CDR2 SQIVND (reference sequence). Trimming pared 3 bases from V and 6 bases from J, leaving 8 bases between. The CDR3 runs 12 residues. CDR3 residues: CASSIEGHGYTF. The CDR3 DNA sequence: TGTGCCAGTAGTATCGAAGGGCATGGCTACACCTTC. Drawing the rest from reference TRBV19 and TRBJ1-2, the complete variable domain is DGGITQSPKYLFRKEGQNVTLSCEQNLNHDAMYWYRQDPGQGLRLIYYSQIVNDFQKGDIAEGYSVSREKKESFPLTVTSAQKNPTAFYLCASSIEGHGYTFGSGTRLTVV.